The next 5 T cell receptor beta chains were all read from a single sample in a study of cytomegalovirus exposure and HLA in healthy donors. Primers for the PCR totalled 60 Vbeta and 13 Jbeta. Using immunoSEQ multiplex PCR, the repertoire was profiled, and TCRdb retains in-frame clones only, with some absent. The sample contains some 130,000 clones, 63% of which appear only once. The sequenced sample was PBMCs. The source of these receptors is a middle-aged man in good health and CMV-seropositive.

This chain's CDR3 is CASSLYNGAGNEQFF. The CDR3 DNA is TGCGCCAGCAGCTTGTATAATGGGGCTGGGAATGAGCAGTTCTTC. The chain links TRBV5-1 to TRBJ2-1; D is possibly TRBD1 (5 bases). V was shortened by 1 base and J by 7 bases, with 15 bases between the two germline ends. Looked up from germline, CDR1 is SGHRS and CDR2 is YFSETQ. The CDR3 is 15 residues long.

This chain joins TRBV6-5 and TRBJ2-5; 9 nucleotides line up with TRBD1. Per the germline V gene, CDR1 is MNHEY and CDR2 is SVGAGI. The CDR3 has 16 amino acids. The J segment lost 7 bases and the V segment lost 4 bases, leaving 13 bases of the junction unmatched. This CDR3 reads CASSSGTGIQSATQYF. Here the CDR3 DNA reads TGTGCCAGCAGTTCCGGGACAGGGATCCAATCGGCGACCCAGTACTTC.

V usage is TRBV7-9 and J usage is TRBJ2-7; unclear D gene. Between the trimmed V and J ends, which lost 1 base and 7 bases, there was a span of 11 bases. The CDR3 is made up of 13 amino acids. Germline CDR1 is SEHNR and CDR2 is FQNEAQ (reference sequence). CDR3 sequence (DNA): TGTGCCAGCAGCTTAGTACGAGGTGGAGAGCAGTACTTC. It codes for CASSLVRGGEQYF. Complete variable domain (other parts from reference TRBV7-9 and TRBJ2-7): DTGVSQNPRHKITKRGQNVTFRCDPISEHNRLYWYRQTLGQGPEFLTYFQNEAQLEKSRLLSDRFSAERPKGSFSTLEIQRTEQGDSAMYLCASSLVRGGEQYFGPGTRLTVT.

V usage is TRBV7-9 and J usage is TRBJ1-3; D call uncertain. CDR3 size: 14 residues. Germline V CDR1 and CDR2: SEHNR, FQNEAQ (reference sequence). Trimming cost V 3 bases and J 0 bases, with 6 bases left between them. CDR3 coding DNA: TGTGCCAGCAGCTTCGGGTACTCTGGAAACACCATATATTTT. The encoded protein is CASSFGYSGNTIYF.

This chain joins TRBV28 and TRBJ2-5; 12 positions agree with TRBD1. The CDR3 length is 16 residues. J gave up 6 bases and V 5 bases, and 10 bases lay outside the gene matches. Germline assignment: CDR1 MDHEN and CDR2 SYDVKM. CDR3 sequence (DNA): TGTGCCAGCAGTCTGTCCGGGACAGGGGGCAGGAAGACCCAGTACTTC. Protein: CASSLSGTGGRKTQYF.